This T cell receptor (beta chain) was identified during a study of chemoradiotherapy in HPV16-positive cancers. Study findings and constraints: In HPV16-positive patients, HPV-responsive T-cell expansion tracked better recurrence-free survival.

V was clipped by 5 bases and J by 7 bases, with 12 bases between them. Germline assignment: CDR1 MNHEY and CDR2 SVGAGI. CDR3 size: 12 residues. Comment on this clone: What it binds is unknown.

Sequenced by immunoSEQ multiplex PCR; TCRdb stores in-frame clones only, minus some. The sample lists tens of thousands of clones; about nine tenths were seen once. The TCR sequence derives from a human donor with HPV-associated anogenital cancer. This specimen consisted of blood, obtained from a patient who underwent chemoradiotherapy. The V gene is TRBV6-5, the J gene TRBJ2-7, with unresolved D. The CDR3 DNA reads TGTGCCAGCAGTACCCCTCCTGGTGAGCAGTACTTC. It specifies CASSTPPGEQYF.